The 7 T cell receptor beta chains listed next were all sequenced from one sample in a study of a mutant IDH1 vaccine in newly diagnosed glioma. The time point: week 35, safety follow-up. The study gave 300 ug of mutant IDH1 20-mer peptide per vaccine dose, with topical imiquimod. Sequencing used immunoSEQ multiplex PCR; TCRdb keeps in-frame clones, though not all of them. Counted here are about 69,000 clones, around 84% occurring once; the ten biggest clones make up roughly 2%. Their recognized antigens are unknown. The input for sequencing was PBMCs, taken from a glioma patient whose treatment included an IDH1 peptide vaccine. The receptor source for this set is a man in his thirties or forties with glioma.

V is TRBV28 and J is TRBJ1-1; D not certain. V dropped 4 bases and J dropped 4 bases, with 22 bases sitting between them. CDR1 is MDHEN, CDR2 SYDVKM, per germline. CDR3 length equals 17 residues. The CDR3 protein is CASSSWEFGMLSTEAFF. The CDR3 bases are TGTGCCAGCAGTTCGTGGGAGTTTGGTATGTTGAGCACTGAAGCTTTCTTT.

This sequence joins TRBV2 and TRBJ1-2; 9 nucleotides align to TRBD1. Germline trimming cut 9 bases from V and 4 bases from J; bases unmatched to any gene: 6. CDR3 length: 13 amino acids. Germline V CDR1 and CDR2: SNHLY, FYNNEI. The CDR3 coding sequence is TGTGCCAGAACTCCGGGACAGGGCTATGGCTACACCTTC. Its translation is CARTPGQGYGYTF.

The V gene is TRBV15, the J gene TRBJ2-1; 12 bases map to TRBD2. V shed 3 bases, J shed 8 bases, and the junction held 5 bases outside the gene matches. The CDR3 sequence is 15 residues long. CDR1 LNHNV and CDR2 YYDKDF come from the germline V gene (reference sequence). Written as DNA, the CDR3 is TGTGCCACCAGCAGCCTAGCGGGAGGGTTGGATGAGCAGTTCTTC. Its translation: CATSSLAGGLDEQFF.

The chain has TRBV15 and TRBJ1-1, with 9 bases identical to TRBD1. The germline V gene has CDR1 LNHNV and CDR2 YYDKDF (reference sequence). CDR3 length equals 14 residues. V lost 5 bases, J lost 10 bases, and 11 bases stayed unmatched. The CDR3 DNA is TGTGCCACCAGCCGACTCCTGGGACAGGGCGGAGCTTTCTTT. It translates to CATSRLLGQGGAFF. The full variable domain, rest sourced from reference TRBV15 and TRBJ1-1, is DAMVIQNPRYQVTQFGKPVTLSCSQTLNHNVMYWYQQKSSQAPKLLFHYYDKDFNNEADTPDNFQSRRPNTSFCFLDIRSPGLGDTAMYLCATSRLLGQGGAFFGQGTRLTVV.

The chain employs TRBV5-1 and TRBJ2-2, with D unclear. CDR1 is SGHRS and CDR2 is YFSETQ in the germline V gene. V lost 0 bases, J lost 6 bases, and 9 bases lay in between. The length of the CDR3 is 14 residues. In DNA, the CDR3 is TGCGCCAGCAGCTTGGATCCGGGCGCCGGGGAGCTGTTTTTT. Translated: CASSLDPGAGELFF.

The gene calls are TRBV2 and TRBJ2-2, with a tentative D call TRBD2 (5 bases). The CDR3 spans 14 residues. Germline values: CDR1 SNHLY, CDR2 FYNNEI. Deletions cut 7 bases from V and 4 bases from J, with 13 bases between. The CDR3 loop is CASMGLEGTGELFF. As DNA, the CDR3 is TGTGCCAGCATGGGGTTAGAGGGCACCGGGGAGCTGTTTTTT.

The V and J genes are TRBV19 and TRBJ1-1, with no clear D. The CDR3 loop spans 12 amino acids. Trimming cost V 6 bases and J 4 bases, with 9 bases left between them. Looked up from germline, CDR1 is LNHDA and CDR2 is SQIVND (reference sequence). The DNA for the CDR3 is TGTGCCAGTAGATGGGGATCCACTGAAGCTTTCTTT. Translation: CASRWGSTEAFF.